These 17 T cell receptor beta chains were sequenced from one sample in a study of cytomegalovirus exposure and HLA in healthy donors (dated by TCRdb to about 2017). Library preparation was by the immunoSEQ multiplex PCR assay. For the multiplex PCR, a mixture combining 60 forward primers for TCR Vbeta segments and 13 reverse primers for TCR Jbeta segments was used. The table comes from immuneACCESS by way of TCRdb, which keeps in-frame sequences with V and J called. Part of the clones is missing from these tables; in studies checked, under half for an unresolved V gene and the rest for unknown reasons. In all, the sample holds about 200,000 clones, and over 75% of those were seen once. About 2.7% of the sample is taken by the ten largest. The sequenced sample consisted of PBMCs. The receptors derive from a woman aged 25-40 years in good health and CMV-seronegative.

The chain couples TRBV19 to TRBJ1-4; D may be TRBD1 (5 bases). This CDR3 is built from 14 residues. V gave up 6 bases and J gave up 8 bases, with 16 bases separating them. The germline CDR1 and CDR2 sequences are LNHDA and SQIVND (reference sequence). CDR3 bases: TGTGCCAGTAGCGAACTGTACCGGGGGGAAAAACTGTTTTTT. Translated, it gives CASSELYRGEKLFF.

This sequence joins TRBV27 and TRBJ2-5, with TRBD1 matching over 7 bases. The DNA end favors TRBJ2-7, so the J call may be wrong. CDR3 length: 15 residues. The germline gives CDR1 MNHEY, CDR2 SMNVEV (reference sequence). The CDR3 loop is CASSLVGTVFYEQYF. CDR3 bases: TGTGCCAGCAGTTTAGTCGGGACAGTCTTCTACGAGCAGTACTTC.

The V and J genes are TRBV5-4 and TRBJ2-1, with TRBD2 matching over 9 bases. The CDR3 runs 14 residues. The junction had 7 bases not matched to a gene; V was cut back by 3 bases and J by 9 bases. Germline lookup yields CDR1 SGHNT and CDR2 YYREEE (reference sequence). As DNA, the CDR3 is TGTGCCAGCAGCTGGGGGGGACTAGCTGCTGAGCAGTTCTTC. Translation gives CASSWGGLAAEQFF.

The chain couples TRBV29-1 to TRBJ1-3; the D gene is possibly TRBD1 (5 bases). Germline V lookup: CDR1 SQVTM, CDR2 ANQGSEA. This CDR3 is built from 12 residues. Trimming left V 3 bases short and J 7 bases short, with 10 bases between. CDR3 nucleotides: TGCAGCGTTGAGCAGGGTGGTAACACCATATATTTT. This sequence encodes CSVEQGGNTIYF.

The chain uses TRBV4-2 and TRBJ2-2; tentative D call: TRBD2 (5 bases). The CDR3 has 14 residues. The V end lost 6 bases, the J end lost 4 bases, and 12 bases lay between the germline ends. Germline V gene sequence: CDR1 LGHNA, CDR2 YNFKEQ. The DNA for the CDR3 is TGTGCCAGCAGTGAAGGGAGTAGCACCGGGGAGCTGTTTTTT. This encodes CASSEGSSTGELFF.

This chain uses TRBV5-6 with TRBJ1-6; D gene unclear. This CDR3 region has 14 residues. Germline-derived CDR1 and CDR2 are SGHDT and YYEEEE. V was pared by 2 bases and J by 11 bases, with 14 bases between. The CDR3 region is CASSLGGDPAPLHF. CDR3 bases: TGTGCCAGCAGCTTAGGAGGAGATCCGGCACCCCTCCACTTT.

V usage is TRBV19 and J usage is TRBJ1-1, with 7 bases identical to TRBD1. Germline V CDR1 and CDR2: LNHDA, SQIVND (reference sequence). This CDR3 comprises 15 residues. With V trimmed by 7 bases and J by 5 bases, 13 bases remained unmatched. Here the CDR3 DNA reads TGTGCCAGTATCCGAGGGACAGTCGTCCAAACTGAAGCTTTCTTT. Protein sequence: CASIRGTVVQTEAFF.

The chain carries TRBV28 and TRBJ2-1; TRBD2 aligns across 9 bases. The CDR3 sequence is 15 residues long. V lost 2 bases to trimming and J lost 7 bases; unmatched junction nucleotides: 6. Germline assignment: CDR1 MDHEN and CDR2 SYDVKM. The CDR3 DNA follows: TGTGCCAGCAGTTTAGTTCGACTAGCGGTGAATGAGCAGTTCTTC. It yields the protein CASSLVRLAVNEQFF.

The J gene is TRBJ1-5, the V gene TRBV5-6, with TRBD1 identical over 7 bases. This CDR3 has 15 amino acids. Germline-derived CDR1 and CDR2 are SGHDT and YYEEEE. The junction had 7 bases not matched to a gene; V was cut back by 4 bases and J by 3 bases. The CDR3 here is CASSRIDRDNQPQHF. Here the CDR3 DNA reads TGTGCCAGCAGCCGGATAGACAGGGACAATCAGCCCCAGCATTTT.

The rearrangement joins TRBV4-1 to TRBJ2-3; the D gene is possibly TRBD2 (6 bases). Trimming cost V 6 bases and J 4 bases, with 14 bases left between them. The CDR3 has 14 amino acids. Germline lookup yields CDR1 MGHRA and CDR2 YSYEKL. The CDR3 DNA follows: TGCGCCAGCAGTACCGGCGGGGAGGCAGATACGCAGTATTTT. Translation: CASSTGGEADTQYF.

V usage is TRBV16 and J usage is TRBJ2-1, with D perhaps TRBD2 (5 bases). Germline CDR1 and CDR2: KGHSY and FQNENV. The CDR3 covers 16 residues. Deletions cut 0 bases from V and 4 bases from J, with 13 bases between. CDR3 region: CASSQSALAVYNEQFF. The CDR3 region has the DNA TGTGCCAGCAGCCAATCCGCCCTAGCCGTATACAATGAGCAGTTCTTC.

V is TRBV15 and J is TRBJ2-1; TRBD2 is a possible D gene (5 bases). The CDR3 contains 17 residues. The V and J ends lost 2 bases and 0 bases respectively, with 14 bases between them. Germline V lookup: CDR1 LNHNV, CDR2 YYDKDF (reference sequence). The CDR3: CATSRSKGLASYNEQFF. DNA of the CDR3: TGTGCCACCAGCAGATCAAAAGGACTCGCCTCCTACAATGAGCAGTTCTTC. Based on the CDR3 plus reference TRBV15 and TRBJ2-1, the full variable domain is DAMVIQNPRYQVTQFGKPVTLSCSQTLNHNVMYWYQQKSSQAPKLLFHYYDKDFNNEADTPDNFQSRRPNTSFCFLDIRSPGLGDTAMYLCATSRSKGLASYNEQFFGPGTRLTVL.

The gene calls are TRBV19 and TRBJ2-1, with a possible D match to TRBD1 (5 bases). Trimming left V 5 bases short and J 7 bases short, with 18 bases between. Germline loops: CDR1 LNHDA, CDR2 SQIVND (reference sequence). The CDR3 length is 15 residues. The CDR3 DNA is TGTGCCAGTAGTGCCCTAGGTAGGGGTTGGAATGAGCAGTTCTTC. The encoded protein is CASSALGRGWNEQFF.

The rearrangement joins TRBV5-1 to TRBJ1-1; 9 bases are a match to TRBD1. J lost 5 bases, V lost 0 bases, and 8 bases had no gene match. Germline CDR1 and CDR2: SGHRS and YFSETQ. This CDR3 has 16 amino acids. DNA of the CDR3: TGCGCCAGCAGCTTGGATCGGGACAGGGTGAGGACTGAAGCTTTCTTT. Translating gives CASSLDRDRVRTEAFF. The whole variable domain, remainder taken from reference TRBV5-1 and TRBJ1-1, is KAGVTQTPRYLIKTRGQQVTLSCSPISGHRSVSWYQQTPGQGLQFLFEYFSETQRNKGNFPGRFSGRQFSNSRSEMNVSTLELGDSALYLCASSLDRDRVRTEAFFGQGTRLTVV.

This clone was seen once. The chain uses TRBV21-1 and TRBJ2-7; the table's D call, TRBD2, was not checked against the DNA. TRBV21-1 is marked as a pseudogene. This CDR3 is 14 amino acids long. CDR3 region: CASRRTSGGYEQYF. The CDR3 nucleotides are TGTGCCAGCAGGAGGACTAGCGGGGGTTACGAGCAGTACTTC.

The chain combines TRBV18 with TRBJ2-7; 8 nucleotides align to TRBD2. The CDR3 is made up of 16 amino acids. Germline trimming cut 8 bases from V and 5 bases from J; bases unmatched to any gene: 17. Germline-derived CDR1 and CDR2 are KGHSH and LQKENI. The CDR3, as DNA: TGTGCCAGCGCCCTACCCTACGGGAGGGCCGCGCACGAGCAGTACTTC. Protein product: CASALPYGRAAHEQYF.

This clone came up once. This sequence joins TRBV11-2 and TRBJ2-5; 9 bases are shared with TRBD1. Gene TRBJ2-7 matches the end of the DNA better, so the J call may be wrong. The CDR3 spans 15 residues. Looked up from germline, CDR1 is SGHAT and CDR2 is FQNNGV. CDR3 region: CASSLEDRGRYEQYF. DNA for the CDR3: TGTGCCAGCAGCTTAGAGGACAGGGGACGCTACGAGCAGTACTTC.